Listed below are T cell receptor beta chains from one sample, sequenced in a study of cytomegalovirus exposure and HLA in healthy donors. Repertoires were generated with immunoSEQ multiplex PCR, while TCRdb's copy carries only in-frame clones and drops some. The sample holds about 150,000 clones, approximately 80% seen once. The sample taken for sequencing was PBMCs. The receptor source for this set is a man aged 18 to 29 in good health and CMV-seronegative. Both conserved end residues are part of each CDR3. D genes are given only for firm matches. The size entry is marked missing in some rows and otherwise reads once, few, many or a size class.

j_call clone_size d_call v_call cdr3_aa cdr3_nt
TRBJ2-2 NA NA TRBV28 CASSPRQLAGELFF TGTGCCAGCAGTCCAAGACAGCTTGCCGGGGAGCTGTTTTTT
TRBJ1-5 NA NA TRBV5-5 CASSLDAGNQPQHF TGTGCCAGCAGCTTGGATGCAGGGAATCAGCCCCAGCATTTT
TRBJ2-1 NA TRBD2 TRBV7-9 CASSPSPSGRWNEQFF TGTGCCAGCAGCCCTTCCCCTAGCGGGAGATGGAATGAGCAGTTCTTC
TRBJ2-7 once TRBD1 TRBV19 CASSIGTGSEQYF TGTGCCAGTAGTATCGGGACAGGGTCCGAGCAGTACTTC
TRBJ1-4 NA NA TRBV6-1 CASMLGQNNEKLFF TGTGCCAGCATGCTAGGACAGAATAATGAAAAACTGTTTTTT
TRBJ1-2 NA TRBD1 TRBV28 CASSLWEWDRGLPAYGYTF TGTGCCAGCAGTTTATGGGAATGGGACAGGGGGCTTCCCGCTTACGGCTACACCTTC
TRBJ2-5 NA NA TRBV4-1 CASSQVVGETQYF TGCGCCAGCAGCCAAGTGGTCGGGGAGACCCAGTACTTC
TRBJ1-1 once NA TRBV28 CASRPPQAMNTEAFF TGTGCCAGCAGGCCCCCCCAGGCCATGAACACTGAAGCTTTCTTT
TRBJ2-7 NA NA TRBV27 CASSDGGLLSYEQYF TGTGCCAGCAGTGATGGGGGACTGCTTTCCTACGAGCAGTACTTC
TRBJ2-5 NA NA TRBV2 CASSEGTGKVTQYF TGTGCCAGCAGTGAGGGTACAGGGAAGGTGACCCAGTACTTC
TRBJ2-1 NA TRBD1 TRBV5-1 CASSFRDSSYNEQFF TGCGCCAGCAGCTTCAGGGACAGCTCCTACAATGAGCAGTTCTTC
TRBJ2-1 few TRBD1 TRBV27 CASGDSSYNEQFF TGTGCCAGTGGGGACAGCTCCTACAATGAGCAGTTCTTC
TRBJ2-3 NA TRBD2 TRBV7-3 CASSLNLAESTDTQYF TGTGCCAGCAGCTTAAACCTAGCGGAGAGCACAGATACGCAGTATTTT
TRBJ1-3 NA NA TRBV7-9 CASSARGAVSGNTIYF TGTGCCAGCAGCGCCAGGGGCGCGGTCTCTGGAAACACCATATATTTT
TRBJ2-1 few TRBD1 TRBV7-9 CSSSLVGTGVGDEQFF TGTTCCAGCAGCTTAGTGGGGACAGGGGTCGGCGATGAGCAGTTCTTC
TRBJ2-3 many NA TRBV28 CASEGDTQYF TGTGCCAGCGAGGGAGATACGCAGTATTTT
TRBJ2-5 NA TRBD1 TRBV18 CASSPPQGQGWRETQYF TGTGCCAGCTCACCACCCCAGGGACAGGGATGGAGGGAGACCCAGTACTTC
TRBJ2-5 NA TRBD2 TRBV6-1 CASSELGGGLAGGLGTQYF TGTGCCAGCAGTGAACTAGGGGGAGGCCTAGCGGGAGGCCTGGGGACCCAGTACTTC
TRBJ2-5 NA NA TRBV7-3 CASSLGGAVQETQYF TGTGCCAGCAGCTTGGGGGGGGCCGTCCAAGAGACCCAGTACTTC
TRBJ2-7 NA NA TRBV28 CASSFPGHGQYF TGTGCCAGCAGCTTCCCAGGACACGGGCAGTACTTC
TRBJ2-7 once NA TRBV12-5 CASGFGRGDEQYF TGTGCTAGTGGTTTTGGCAGGGGGGACGAGCAGTACTTC
TRBJ2-5 NA NA TRBV9 CASSVKPGTLFMETQYF TGTGCCAGCAGCGTAAAACCCGGGACTCTGTTTATGGAGACCCAGTACTTC
TRBJ2-2 NA NA TRBV23-1 CASSQSQGRTGELFF TGCGCCAGCAGTCAAAGCCAGGGTCGCACCGGGGAGCTGTTTTTT
TRBJ2-1 NA TRBD2 TRBV7-3 CASSWGLAGYNEQFF TGTGCCAGCAGCTGGGGACTAGCGGGCTACAATGAGCAGTTCTTC
TRBJ1-4 NA NA TRBV27 CASNPTGLGEKLFF TGTGCCAGCAACCCCACAGGGCTTGGCGAAAAACTGTTTTTT
TRBJ1-4 NA NA TRBV10-3 CAISESEWEREKLFF TGTGCCATCAGTGAGTCCGAGTGGGAGCGCGAAAAACTGTTTTTT
TRBJ2-7 NA TRBD1 TRBV6-5 CASSRDRRTYEQYF TGTGCCAGCAGTCGGGACAGGAGGACCTACGAGCAGTACTTC
TRBJ1-2 NA TRBD1 TRBV28 CASSGQELLYGYTF TGTGCCAGCAGCGGACAGGAGCTACTCTATGGCTACACCTTC
TRBJ1-1 few TRBD1 TRBV20-1 CSARGQEAFF TGCAGTGCTCGGGGACAGGAAGCTTTCTTT
TRBJ2-1 NA TRBD1 TRBV2 CASLRRDRGFF TGTGCCAGCCTAAGGAGGGACAGGGGGTTCTTC
TRBJ1-2 NA TRBD1 TRBV5-4 CASSLGGQGVFYGYTF TGTGCCAGCAGCTTGGGCGGACAGGGGGTGTTCTATGGCTACACCTTC
TRBJ2-2 NA TRBD1 TRBV7-3 CASSSLDRGSGELFF TGTGCCAGCAGCTCCCTTGACAGGGGGTCCGGGGAGCTGTTTTTT
TRBJ2-6 NA TRBD2 TRBV9 CASNSGRSDVLTF TGTGCCAGCAACAGCGGGAGGAGCGACGTCCTGACTTTC
TRBJ2-6 NA TRBD1 TRBV7-9 CASRSGQGAFFSGANVLTF TGTGCCAGCAGAAGCGGACAGGGGGCTTTTTTCTCTGGGGCCAACGTCCTGACTTTC
TRBJ2-5 NA TRBD1 TRBV7-2 CASSSRDREGTQYF TGTGCCAGCAGCTCTAGGGACAGAGAGGGGACCCAGTACTTC
TRBJ2-3 NA TRBD2 TRBV11-3 CASSLGGLAGVADTQYF TGTGCCAGCAGCTTAGGAGGACTAGCGGGAGTAGCAGATACGCAGTATTTT
TRBJ2-7 once NA TRBV15 CATSRGGPREQYF TGTGCCACCAGCAGAGGAGGCCCTAGAGAGCAGTACTTC
TRBJ1-2 NA TRBD1 TRBV28 CASSLGGGQGSRYGYTF TGTGCCAGCAGTTTAGGTGGCGGACAGGGGTCCCGCTATGGCTACACCTTC
TRBJ1-1 once NA TRBV4-2 CASSQERRVTEAFF TGTGCCAGCAGCCAAGAAAGGCGGGTCACTGAAGCTTTCTTT
TRBJ2-3 once TRBD2 TRBV4-3 CASSPRLAGSTDTQYF TGCGCCAGCAGCCCGCGACTAGCGGGTAGCACAGATACGCAGTATTTT
TRBJ2-7 NA NA TRBV7-6 CASSQEGHTDKQYF TGTGCCAGCAGCCAGGAGGGTCATACAGACAAGCAGTACTTC
TRBJ2-5 NA NA TRBV6-5 CASKKDSTEETQYF TGTGCCAGCAAAAAAGACAGCACCGAAGAGACCCAGTACTTC
TRBJ1-1 few TRBD1 TRBV29-1 CSVIGQGISEAFF TGCAGCGTTATCGGACAGGGGATTTCTGAAGCTTTCTTT
TRBJ2-7 NA TRBD1 TRBV7-8 CASSLVVRDRGEQYF TGTGCCAGCAGCTTAGTGGTAAGGGACAGGGGTGAGCAGTACTTC
TRBJ2-3 NA TRBD2 TRBV5-1 CASRTSGPSTDTQYF TGCGCCAGTAGGACTAGCGGTCCTAGCACAGATACGCAGTATTTT
TRBJ1-2 NA NA TRBV14 CASSQERVGYTF TGTGCCAGCAGCCAAGAACGAGTCGGCTACACCTTC
TRBJ1-5 NA NA TRBV5-4 CASSLGGGGGPQHF TGTGCCAGCAGCTTGGGGGGTGGGGGAGGGCCCCAGCATTTT
TRBJ2-7 NA TRBD1 TRBV7-9 CASSLTRGPNYEQYF TGTGCCAGCAGCTTAACCAGGGGGCCCAACTACGAGCAGTACTTC
TRBJ2-7 NA NA TRBV28 CASSLPTQGYEQYF TGTGCCAGCAGTTTACCGACACAGGGTTACGAGCAGTACTTC
TRBJ2-6 NA NA TRBV7-9 CASSGLRGSGANVLTF TGTGCCAGCAGCGGGCTGCGGGGCTCTGGGGCCAACGTCCTGACTTTC
TRBJ2-2 NA NA TRBV5-1 CASSGASTGELFF TGCGCCAGCAGCGGGGCGAGCACCGGGGAGCTGTTTTTT
TRBJ2-3 NA NA TRBV27 CASSPGVFRADTQYF TGTGCCAGCAGCCCGGGAGTTTTTAGGGCAGATACGCAGTATTTT
TRBJ1-6 NA TRBD1 TRBV19 CASSMDRMGLNSPLHF TGTGCCAGTAGTATGGACAGGATGGGATTAAATTCACCCCTCCACTTT
TRBJ2-2 NA NA TRBV2 CASSEEGGSPGELFF TGTGCCAGCAGTGAAGAGGGGGGGAGTCCCGGGGAGCTGTTTTTT
TRBJ2-7 NA NA TRBV5-1 CASSLEGRAYEQYF TGCGCCAGCAGCTTGGAGGGCAGGGCCTACGAGCAGTACTTC
TRBJ2-7 NA NA TRBV21-1 CASSKGLTSGVGGSYEQYF TGTGCCAGCAGCAAAGGCTTGACTAGCGGGGTGGGCGGCTCCTACGAGCAGTACTTC
TRBJ2-7 NA NA TRBV15 CATSRDRGYEQYF TGTGCCACCAGCAGAGATCGGGGCTACGAGCAGTACTTC
TRBJ1-5 NA NA TRBV6-1 CASSEQGGNQPQHF TGTGCCAGCAGTGAACAGGGAGGTAATCAGCCCCAGCATTTT
TRBJ2-7 NA NA TRBV14 CASSRLGSLGEQYF TGTGCCAGCAGCCGCCTCGGGTCTTTGGGTGAGCAGTACTTC
TRBJ2-7 NA NA TRBV6-6 CASSMRTSPYEQYF TGTGCCAGCAGTATGCGGACTTCACCTTACGAGCAGTACTTC